Presented here are 18 T cell receptor beta chains from one specimen sequenced in a study of CD8 T cells in ankylosing spondylitis. A single record per CDR3 protein comes from TCRdb applying MiXCR to the 5' RACE reads. This sample has around 150,000 distinct CDR3 sequences, with around 7.9% found just once. Input material: blood, either unsorted or a sorted T cell fraction (not recorded which). These TCRs come from a female donor with ankylosing spondylitis or in good health (not recorded which).

This clonotype appeared many times. The chain couples TRBV20-1 to TRBJ1-2; D is possibly TRBD1 (5 bases). The length of the CDR3 is 13 residues. The V and J ends lost 5 bases and 0 bases respectively, with 10 bases between them. In germline, CDR1 is DFQATT, CDR2 SNEGSKA (reference sequence). The CDR3 protein is CSASGGANYGYTF. In DNA form, the CDR3 reads TGCAGTGCTTCCGGGGGAGCTAACTATGGCTACACCTTC.

This clonotype was counted between two and nine times. The genes are TRBV29-1 and TRBJ2-5; tentatively, D is TRBD1 (6 bases). The germline V gene encodes CDR1 SQVTM and CDR2 ANQGSEA. This CDR3 has 13 amino acids. Trimming cost V 5 bases and J 1 base, with 11 bases left between them. CDR3 nucleotides: TGCAGCGTTACTACAGGGATCCAAGAGACCCAGTACTTC. Its protein product is CSVTTGIQETQYF.

This clonotype has ten or more counts. V gene TRBV6-5 combines with J gene TRBJ1-2; 7 nucleotides agree with TRBD1. From germline, CDR1 is MNHEY and CDR2 SVGAGI. With 0 bases clipped from V and 6 bases from J, the junction kept 10 bases outside the gene matches. CDR3 length: 16 amino acids. CDR3 DNA: TGTGCCAGCAGTTACTCCTCGACAGGGACAATCGATGGCTACACCTTC. Protein sequence: CASSYSSTGTIDGYTF.

This clonotype appeared a few times. The chain employs TRBV3-1 and TRBJ2-7; 13 bases map to TRBD2. Trimming cost V 4 bases and J 5 bases; bases outside gene matches: 5. The CDR3 spans 15 residues. From germline, CDR1 is LGHDT and CDR2 YNNKEL (reference sequence). In DNA form, the CDR3 reads TGTGCCAGCAGCCTCCGGACTAGCGGGGGCAACGAGCAGTACTTC. Translation: CASSLRTSGGNEQYF.

A word on this clonotype: The junction and the germline gene differ at one end; a read error may be behind it. The chain employs TRBV4-2 and TRBJ1-3; the match to TRBD1 covers 9 bases. The germline V gene has CDR1 LGHNA and CDR2 YNFKEQ. The CDR3 length is 17 residues. CDR3 in DNA: TGTGCCAACAGCTCCCGGACAGGGGACACCTCTGGAAACACCATATATTTT. Translated: CANSSRTGDTSGNTIYF.

This clonotype has at least ten counts. This sequence joins TRBV5-1 and TRBJ1-1; a weak D match, TRBD1 (6 bases). With 0 bases removed from V and 0 bases from J, the gap between germline ends came to 18 bases. The length of the CDR3 is 18 residues. In germline, CDR1 is SGHRS, CDR2 YFSETQ. DNA for the CDR3: TGCGCCAGCAGCTTGGAATTAGGACAGAGTCATATGAACACTGAAGCTTTCTTT. Amino acids: CASSLELGQSHMNTEAFF.

This sequence joins TRBV19 and TRBJ1-4, with 9 bases matching TRBD1. The germline V gene has CDR1 LNHDA and CDR2 SQIVND (reference sequence). The ends lost 6 bases at V and 5 bases at J; junction bases unmatched: 7. The CDR3 is made up of 15 amino acids. The CDR3 DNA follows: TGTGCCAGTAGCAAAATCGGACAGGGGAATGAAAAACTGTTTTTT. Its protein product is CASSKIGQGNEKLFF.

This clonotype appeared many times. The J gene is TRBJ2-7, the V gene TRBV4-1, with 7 bases that match TRBD1. This CDR3 is 13 amino acids long. V lost 3 bases to trimming and J lost 4 bases; unmatched junction nucleotides: 3. CDR1 and CDR2 from the germline V gene are MGHRA and YSYEKL. CDR3 nucleotide sequence: TGCGCCAGCAGCCAGACAGGGAAGTACGAGCAGTACTTC. Its protein product is CASSQTGKYEQYF.

In its sample, this clonotype was seen many times. This chain links TRBV27 with TRBJ1-3; D not resolved. The germline V gene encodes CDR1 MNHEY and CDR2 SMNVEV (reference sequence). V lost 4 bases to trimming and J lost 4 bases, with 14 bases between them. CDR3 size: 15 residues. The CDR3 nucleotides are TGTGCCAGCAGTTCCTTGGACGGTCGCGGAAACACCATATATTTT. The encoded protein is CASSSLDGRGNTIYF.

This clonotype has at least ten counts. The CDR3 DNA reads as TGTGCCAGCAGGCCGGTCCGCGGGGGTGCGGGGGGACACGAGCAGTACTTC. This gives the protein CASRPVRGGAGGHEQYF. This rearrangement joins TRBV27 to TRBJ2-7, with 8 nucleotides matching TRBD2. This CDR3 spans 17 amino acids. Germline trimming cut 6 bases from V and 5 bases from J; bases unmatched to any gene: 18. Germline V gives CDR1 MNHEY, CDR2 SMNVEV (reference sequence).

This clonotype was counted many times. V and J are TRBV27 and TRBJ1-5, with a weak D call TRBD1 (5 bases). Germline CDR1 reads MNHEY; CDR2 reads SMNVEV (reference sequence). Trimming took 6 bases from V and 1 from J, leaving 7 bases between them. This CDR3 region has 13 residues. CDR3 nucleotides: TGTGCCAGCAGCTGGGGGAGCAATCAGCCCCAGCATTTT. Its translation: CASSWGSNQPQHF.

In this sample, this clonotype turned up many times. J is TRBJ1-1 and V is TRBV7-2; tentatively, D is TRBD1 (6 bases). Germline CDR1 reads SGHTA; CDR2 reads FQGNSA. The V end lost 3 bases, the J end lost 7 bases, and 18 bases lay between the germline ends. The CDR3 runs to 15 residues. The CDR3 DNA sequence: TGTGCCAGCAGCTTTTGGGGGCGGGGGGGGAATGAAGCTTTCTTT. Translated, it gives CASSFWGRGGNEAFF. Complete variable domain (other parts from reference TRBV7-2 and TRBJ1-1): GAGVSQSPSNKVTEKGKDVELRCDPISGHTALYWYRQSLGQGLEFLIYFQGNSAPDKSGLPSDRFSAERTGGSVSTLTIQRTQQEDSAVYLCASSFWGRGGNEAFFGQGTRLTVV.

This clonotype has at least ten counts. V gene TRBV29-1 combines with J gene TRBJ2-1, with 9 bases lining up with TRBD1. This CDR3 region has 13 residues. Germline V gives CDR1 SQVTM, CDR2 ANQGSEA. V lost 4 bases to trimming and J lost 9 bases; unmatched junction nucleotides: 7. As DNA, the CDR3 is TGCAGCGTTGCCGGGACAGGGAGTGGTGAGCAGTTCTTC. Translated: CSVAGTGSGEQFF.

A remark on this clonotype: This could be a read error, since a much larger clone is one nucleotide away. The chain recombines TRBV20-1 with TRBJ2-3; a possible D gene is TRBD2 (6 bases). The CDR3 extends over 16 amino acids. The germline gives CDR1 DFQATT, CDR2 SNEGSKA (reference sequence). The CDR3 spells CSARPPHGTSTDTHYF. The CDR3 nucleotides are TGCAGTGCTAGACCCCCTCACGGTACTAGCACAGATACGCACTATTTT.

The table lists this clonotype with many counts. This chain uses TRBV20-1 with TRBJ2-3; 9 nucleotides line up with TRBD2. The V and J ends lost 4 bases and 5 bases, in that order; junction bases with no gene match: 10. The CDR3 length is 15 residues. Germline loops: CDR1 DFQATT, CDR2 SNEGSKA (reference sequence). Here the CDR3 DNA reads TGCAGTGCTACTGTTGTCGCGGGGGGGCGAGATACGCAGTATTTT. Protein product: CSATVVAGGRDTQYF.

The rearrangement joins TRBV20-1 to TRBJ2-1, with 11 bases that match TRBD2. J was trimmed by 4 bases and V by 4 bases; bases with no gene match: 6. This CDR3 comprises 15 residues. Germline V gene data show CDR1 as DFQATT and CDR2 as SNEGSKA (reference sequence). CDR3 sequence reads: CSAISRLAGYNEQFF. CDR3 in DNA: TGCAGTGCTATCTCCAGACTAGCGGGGTACAATGAGCAGTTCTTC.

The table lists this clonotype with many counts. The rearrangement uses TRBV7-2 and TRBJ1-1, with TRBD1 as a possible D gene (6 bases). Looked up from germline, CDR1 is SGHTA and CDR2 is FQGNSA. The CDR3 is made up of 15 amino acids. V was pared by 2 bases and J by 2 bases, with 12 bases between. The CDR3 loop reads CASSLHPGQNTEAFF. The CDR3 DNA sequence: TGTGCCAGCAGCTTACATCCGGGACAAAACACTGAAGCTTTCTTT.

This clonotype was detected many times. This chain links TRBV24-1 with TRBJ2-4; 7 bases fit TRBD1. V shed 4 bases and J 3 bases; nucleotides not matched to a gene: 5. Germline V gene data show CDR1 as KGHDR and CDR2 as SFDVKD. This CDR3 comprises 15 residues. Here the CDR3 DNA reads TGTGCCACCAGTGACCCCGCAGGGGGCAAAAACATTCAGTACTTC. The encoded protein is CATSDPAGGKNIQYF.